This record concerns one T cell receptor (beta chain) sequence. The antigen is unknown. Trimming took 3 bases from V and 12 from J; bases not matched to a gene: 5. This CDR3 is built from 13 residues. In germline, CDR1 is MNHNY, CDR2 SVGAGI (reference sequence). These data originate in a study of shared clonotypes between healthy human individuals. Study results and limitations: Across a handful of donors, naive CD4 shared roughly 5%, naive CD8 more than 3%, memory CD4 roughly 2.4%, memory CD8 roughly 0.37%.

Naive CD4+ cells were CD45RA-selected; the remaining cells were memory. Assay execution took place at the deep level. Measured with immunoSEQ multiplex PCR; TCRdb has only the in-frame clones, and not every one. The data show about 2.4 million clones, 90% to 95% seen once. Sequencing input: naive CD4+ T cells from PBMCs. Subset in this sample: CD45RA+ positively selected. This receptor was obtained from a man younger than 35 in good health. Some clones in this sample may be carry-over from other donors' samples. V gene TRBV6-6 combines with J gene TRBJ2-1; 10 bases are a match to TRBD1. Written as DNA, the CDR3 is TGTGCCAGCAGTTATTCGACAGGGGGCGCGCAGTTCTTC. Its translation is CASSYSTGGAQFF.